This entry concerns a single TCR beta chain. CDR1 LGHNA and CDR2 YSLEER come from the germline V gene. This CDR3 is built from 15 residues. Trimming at V came to 3 bases and at J to 3 bases, leaving 7 bases not matched to a gene. The data derive from a study of shared T cell receptors in the human thymus. Sequencing used immunoSEQ multiplex PCR; TCRdb keeps in-frame clones, though not all of them. The table lists approximately 760,000 clones, 80% to 90% of them singletons, with roughly 0.01% in the top ten. This sample was shared with a second study, whose subject was human thymus T cells. From that study: Having surgery to correct congenital heart defects, healthy Finnish infants acted as the donors. Among unrelated individuals, related research reported thymic repertoires that overlapped highly.

The rearrangement joins TRBV4-3 to TRBJ1-2, with 7 bases aligning to TRBD1. The sequence came from a girl under two years old with a congenital heart defect. Sequencing was done on a sample of thymocytes. CDR3: CASSHSLDRDYGYTF. As DNA, the CDR3 is TGCGCCAGCAGCCACAGTTTAGACAGGGACTATGGCTACACCTTC.